Following are 17 T cell receptor beta chains from one sample sequenced in a study of CD8 T cells in ankylosing spondylitis. MiXCR, run by TCRdb on the 5' RACE reads, gives a single entry per CDR3 protein. The data hold 250,000 to 350,000 distinct CDR3 sequences, with more than 20% observed a single time. Sample: blood, either unsorted or a sorted T cell fraction (not recorded which). Every receptor here comes from a female donor with ankylosing spondylitis or in good health (not recorded which).

This clonotype was seen many times. This rearrangement joins TRBV20-1 to TRBJ2-1; D is possibly TRBD2 (6 bases). V was cut by 8 bases and J by 9 bases, with 20 bases left in between. Germline V gives CDR1 DFQATT, CDR2 SNEGSKA (reference sequence). CDR3 length: 13 amino acids. CDR3 coding DNA: TGCAGTCCCTGGGAGGCCCGTGGTGGTGAGCAGTTCTTC. Protein: CSPWEARGGEQFF.

This clonotype appeared many times. The rearrangement joins TRBV6-5 to TRBJ2-2; no reliable D call. The V end was cut by 6 bases, the J end by 6 bases, with 17 bases between. The germline V gene encodes CDR1 MNHEY and CDR2 SVGAGI. The CDR3 totals 15 residues. CDR3 protein: CASSQFIGWPGELFF. Written as DNA, the CDR3 is TGTGCCAGCAGCCAATTTATAGGGTGGCCCGGGGAGCTGTTTTTT.

The rearrangement uses TRBV4-2 and TRBJ2-1; 8 positions match TRBD2. Germline CDR1 and CDR2: LGHNA and YNFKEQ. The V gene end was trimmed by 4 bases and the J gene end by 8 bases; junction bases not matched to a gene: 10. The CDR3 extends over 15 amino acids. CDR3 in DNA: TGTGCCAGCAGCCCGAGCGGGAGCAAAAGACATGAGCAGTTCTTC. This encodes CASSPSGSKRHEQFF.

This clonotype turned up a few times. J is TRBJ2-1 and V is TRBV5-4, with 10 positions matching TRBD2. Per the germline V gene, CDR1 is SGHNT and CDR2 is YYREEE (reference sequence). The CDR3 runs to 14 residues. Trimming removed 1 base from V and 15 bases from J; junction bases left unmatched: 10. CDR3 protein: CASSLTASGSWRFF. The CDR3 bases are TGTGCCAGCAGCTTGACGGCTAGCGGGAGTTGGCGGTTCTTC.

This clonotype showed up just a few times. J is TRBJ1-6 and V is TRBV19; 7 bases are shared with TRBD1. This CDR3 comprises 15 residues. From germline, CDR1 is LNHDA and CDR2 SQIVND (reference sequence). With 5 bases clipped from V and 9 bases from J, the junction kept 10 bases outside the gene matches. CDR3 nucleotides: TGTGCCAGTAGTTCCGACAGGGTCGGGAGTTCACCCCTCCACTTT. Its translation is CASSSDRVGSSPLHF.

The rearrangement joins TRBV11-2 to TRBJ2-7, with D tentatively TRBD1 (8 bases). V dropped 5 bases and J dropped 3 bases, with 14 bases sitting between them. This CDR3 region has 14 residues. CDR1 is SGHAT and CDR2 is FQNNGV in the germline V gene. The CDR3, as DNA: TGTGCCAGCAGCACACAGGGGGGGGGCTACGAGCAGTACTTC. It is translated as CASSTQGGGYEQYF.

This clonotype appeared a few times. V is TRBV7-2 and J is TRBJ2-1; D might be TRBD2 (6 bases). This CDR3 has 16 residues. Germline-derived CDR1 and CDR2 are SGHTA and FQGNSA. Trimming left V 5 bases short and J 4 bases short, with 18 bases between. The CDR3 DNA is TGTGCCAGCAGCCACCGAAGCGGGCGAAAATACAATGAGCAGTTCTTC. This encodes CASSHRSGRKYNEQFF.

V gene TRBV28 combines with J gene TRBJ1-5; D uncertain. Trimming removed 1 base from V and 0 bases from J, with 10 bases in between. Germline V gene data show CDR1 as MDHEN and CDR2 as SYDVKM. The CDR3 runs 16 residues. CDR3 in amino acids: CASSLYTANSNQPQHF. The CDR3 nucleotides read TGTGCCAGCAGTTTATATACAGCTAATAGCAATCAGCCCCAGCATTTT.

This clonotype was observed a handful of times. The chain joins TRBV29-1 to TRBJ1-2; possible D gene TRBD1, 5 bases. V lost 5 bases, J lost 3 bases, and 16 bases lay in between. CDR1 and CDR2 from the germline V gene are SQVTM and ANQGSEA. The CDR3 is made up of 14 amino acids. DNA of the CDR3: TGCAGCGTTCGGAGACAGATGGCTGACTATGGCTACACCTTC. This sequence encodes CSVRRQMADYGYTF.

This clonotype was observed a single time. The chain is built from TRBV20-1 and TRBJ2-7; 8 bases map to TRBD1. CDR3 length: 14 residues. V trimming: 3 bases; J trimming: 5 bases; junction bases outside the gene matches: 9. CDR1 DFQATT and CDR2 SNEGSKA come from the germline V gene (reference sequence). This CDR3 reads CSARLQGASDEQYF. The CDR3 DNA follows: TGCAGTGCTAGGCTCCAGGGGGCTTCCGACGAGCAGTACTTC.

This clonotype occurred a few times. This sequence joins TRBV20-1 and TRBJ1-1; 8 nucleotides line up with TRBD1. Trimming cost V 3 bases and J 11 bases; bases outside gene matches: 14. The CDR3 contains 14 residues. Germline CDR1 is DFQATT and CDR2 is SNEGSKA (reference sequence). CDR3 loop: CSARVDRGGDHAFF. In DNA form, the CDR3 reads TGCAGTGCTAGGGTTGACAGGGGAGGCGATCACGCTTTCTTT.

This clonotype showed up just a few times. This chain joins TRBV4-2 and TRBJ2-7; D might be TRBD2 (6 bases). The germline CDR1 and CDR2 sequences are LGHNA and YNFKEQ. Trimming removed 4 bases at V and 2 bases at J, with 12 bases between. The CDR3 length is 14 residues. The CDR3 reads CASSLGTGTYEQYF. The CDR3 coding sequence is TGTGCCAGCAGCCTCGGGACTGGGACCTACGAGCAGTACTTC.

This clonotype was counted between two and nine times. The J gene is TRBJ2-5, the V gene TRBV5-1; 11 bases fit TRBD2. The CDR3 spans 17 residues. J gave up 5 bases and V 0 bases, and 9 bases lay outside the gene matches. Germline V gives CDR1 SGHRS, CDR2 YFSETQ. CDR3 region: CASSLEASGRLGETQYF. The CDR3, as DNA: TGCGCCAGCAGCTTGGAGGCTAGCGGGAGGTTAGGGGAGACCCAGTACTTC. The entire variable domain, with the rest obtained from reference TRBV5-1 and TRBJ2-5, is as follows: KAGVTQTPRYLIKTRGQQVTLSCSPISGHRSVSWYQQTPGQGLQFLFEYFSETQRNKGNFPGRFSGRQFSNSRSEMNVSTLELGDSALYLCASSLEASGRLGETQYFGPGTRLLVL.

V and J are TRBV19 and TRBJ1-4, with D perhaps matching TRBD1 (5 bases). The CDR3 totals 13 residues. Trimming pared 8 bases from V and 4 bases from J, leaving 11 bases between. CDR1 and CDR2 (germline): LNHDA, SQIVND (reference sequence). The CDR3 loop reads CASSETVNEKLFF. The CDR3 DNA is TGTGCCAGTTCGGAGACAGTTAATGAAAAACTGTTTTTT.

V usage is TRBV18 and J usage is TRBJ2-5; D is uncertain. Germline lookup yields CDR1 KGHSH and CDR2 LQKENI. Trimming took 6 bases from V and 7 from J, leaving 18 bases between them. CDR3 length: 14 residues. The CDR3 DNA sequence: TGTGCCAGCTCCTTCCGAAGGGATAAGGCGACCCAGTACTTC. Translated: CASSFRRDKATQYF. The full variable domain, rest sourced from reference TRBV18 and TRBJ2-5, is NAGVMQNPRHLVRRRGQEARLRCSPMKGHSHVYWYRQLPEEGLKFMVYLQKENIIDESGMPKERFSAEFPKEGPSILRIQQVVRGDSAAYFCASSFRRDKATQYFGPGTRLLVL.

The CDR3 here is CASSRDGLVGDEQFF. In nucleotides, the CDR3 is TGTGCCAGCAGCCGTGACGGACTAGTTGGAGATGAGCAGTTCTTC. The chain links TRBV7-9 to TRBJ2-1; TRBD2 matches at 7 bases. The J segment lost 8 bases and the V segment lost 5 bases, leaving 12 bases of the junction unmatched. This CDR3 is built from 15 residues. Germline-derived CDR1 and CDR2 are SEHNR and FQNEAQ (reference sequence).

On this clonotype: A much bigger clone sits one base away, suggesting this may be a read error. The CDR3 DNA follows: TGCCCCAGCAGCCTCAATAGCGGGAGCTCCTACAATGAGCAGTTCTTC. It translates to CPSSLNSGSSYNEQFF. The genes are TRBV4-3 and TRBJ2-1; 9 bases fit TRBD2. Germline V gene sequence: CDR1 LGHNA, CDR2 YSLEER. The CDR3 is made up of 16 amino acids.